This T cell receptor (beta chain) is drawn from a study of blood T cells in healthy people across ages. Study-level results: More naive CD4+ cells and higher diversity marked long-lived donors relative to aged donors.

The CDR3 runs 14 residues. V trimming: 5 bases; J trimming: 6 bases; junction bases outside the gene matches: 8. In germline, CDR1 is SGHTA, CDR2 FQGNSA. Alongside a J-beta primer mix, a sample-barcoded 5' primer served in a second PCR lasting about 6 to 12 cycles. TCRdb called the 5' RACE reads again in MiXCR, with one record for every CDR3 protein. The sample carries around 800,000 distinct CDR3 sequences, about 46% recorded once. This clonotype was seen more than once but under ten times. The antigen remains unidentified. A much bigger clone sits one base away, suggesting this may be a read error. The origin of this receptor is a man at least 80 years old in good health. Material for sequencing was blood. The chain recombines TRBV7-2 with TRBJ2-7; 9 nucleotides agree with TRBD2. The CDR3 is CASSVRAGGTEQYF. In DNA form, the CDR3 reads TGTGCCAGCAGCGTACGAGCGGGAGGTACCGAGCAGTACTTC.